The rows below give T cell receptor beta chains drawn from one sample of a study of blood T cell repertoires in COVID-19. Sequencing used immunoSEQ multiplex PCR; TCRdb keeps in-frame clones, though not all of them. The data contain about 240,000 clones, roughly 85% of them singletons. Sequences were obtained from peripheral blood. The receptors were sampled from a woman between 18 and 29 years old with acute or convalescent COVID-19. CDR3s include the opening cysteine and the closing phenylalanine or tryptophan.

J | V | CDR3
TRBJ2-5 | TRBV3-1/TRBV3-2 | CASSPTGAETQYF
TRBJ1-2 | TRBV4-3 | CASSPDEAGGRPLYRYTF
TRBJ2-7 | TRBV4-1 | CASSQDRVYEQYF
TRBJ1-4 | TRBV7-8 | CASSLGAGEKLFF
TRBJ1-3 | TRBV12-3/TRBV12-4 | CASSRQGNTIYF
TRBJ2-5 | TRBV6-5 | CASSYGGGVFQETQYF
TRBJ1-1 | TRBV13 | CASSLGGQGRTEAFF
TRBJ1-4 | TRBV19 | CASSIGAQVIGEKLFF
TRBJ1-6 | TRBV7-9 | CASSAPTGQGLGSPLHF
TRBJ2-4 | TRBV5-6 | CASSPRTGGEDIQYF
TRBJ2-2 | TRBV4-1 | CASSLDKNTGELFF
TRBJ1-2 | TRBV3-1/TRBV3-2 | CASSQDSARPSSYGYTF
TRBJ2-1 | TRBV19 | CASSGGLAGVYNEQFF
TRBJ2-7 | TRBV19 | CASSMQGRDEQYF
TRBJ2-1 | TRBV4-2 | CASSQGGSYNEQFF
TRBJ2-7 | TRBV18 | CASSPSGFPGEQYF
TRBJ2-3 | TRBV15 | CATSRGTSGATDTQYF
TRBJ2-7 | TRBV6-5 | CASSYGGGTYEQYF
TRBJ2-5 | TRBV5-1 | CASSQGTTSQETQYF
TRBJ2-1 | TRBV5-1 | CASSHPGQGYNEQFF
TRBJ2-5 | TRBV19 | CASSRRDRVDETQYF
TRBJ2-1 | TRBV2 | CASSESRASGSNEQFF
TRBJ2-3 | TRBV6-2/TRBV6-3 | CASSYRGGTDTQYF
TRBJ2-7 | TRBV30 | CAWIDRGPYEQYF
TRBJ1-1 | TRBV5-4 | CASSAWTGGEAFF
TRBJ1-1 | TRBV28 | CASSEETGHRGNTEAFF
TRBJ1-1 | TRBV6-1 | CASIERVGTEAFF
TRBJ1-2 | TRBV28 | CASSLGGRWNYGYTF
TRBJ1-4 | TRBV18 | CASSPSTGLEKLFF
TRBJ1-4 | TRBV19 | CASSIRQGTGRLFF
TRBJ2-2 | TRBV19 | CASRNPDRGDRIAGELFF
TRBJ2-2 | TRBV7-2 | CASSFPQGRVYSGELFF
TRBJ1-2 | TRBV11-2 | CASSLIGGDYGYTF
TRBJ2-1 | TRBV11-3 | CASSPTGTAYNEQFF
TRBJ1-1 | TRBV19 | CASSWGRGRNTEAFF
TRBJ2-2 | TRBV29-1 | CSVGWRENTGELFF
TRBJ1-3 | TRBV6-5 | CASSYVQTGNTIYF